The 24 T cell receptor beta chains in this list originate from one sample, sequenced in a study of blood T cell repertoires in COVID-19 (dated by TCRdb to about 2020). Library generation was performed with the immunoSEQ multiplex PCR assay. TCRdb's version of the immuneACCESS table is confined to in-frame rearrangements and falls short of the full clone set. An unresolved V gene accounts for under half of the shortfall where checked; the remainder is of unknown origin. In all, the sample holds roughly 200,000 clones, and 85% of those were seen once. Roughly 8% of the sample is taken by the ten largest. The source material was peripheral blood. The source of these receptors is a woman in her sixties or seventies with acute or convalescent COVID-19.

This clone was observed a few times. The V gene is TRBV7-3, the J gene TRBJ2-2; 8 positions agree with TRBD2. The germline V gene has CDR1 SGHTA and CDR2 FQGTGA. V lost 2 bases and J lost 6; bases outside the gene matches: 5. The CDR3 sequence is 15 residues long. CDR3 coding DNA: TGTGCCAGCAGCTTAGCCAGCGGGGGTCCCGGGGAGCTGTTTTTT. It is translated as CASSLASGGPGELFF.

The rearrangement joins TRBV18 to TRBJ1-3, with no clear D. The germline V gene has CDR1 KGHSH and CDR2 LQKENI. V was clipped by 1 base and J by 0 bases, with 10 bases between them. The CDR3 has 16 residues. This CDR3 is CASSPLNRFSGNTIYF. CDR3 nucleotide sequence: TGTGCCAGCTCACCACTGAACAGATTCTCTGGAAACACCATATATTTT.

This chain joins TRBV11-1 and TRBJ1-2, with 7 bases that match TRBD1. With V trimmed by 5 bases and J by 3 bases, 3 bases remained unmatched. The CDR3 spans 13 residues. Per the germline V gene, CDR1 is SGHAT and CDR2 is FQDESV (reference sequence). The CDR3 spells CASSLGQDYGYTF. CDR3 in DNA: TGTGCCAGCAGCCTCGGACAGGACTATGGCTACACCTTC. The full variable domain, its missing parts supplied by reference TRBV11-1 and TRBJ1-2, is EAEVAQSPRYKITEKSQAVAFWCDPISGHATLYWYRQILGQGPELLVQFQDESVVDDSQLPKDRFSAERLKGVDSTLKIQPAELGDSAMYLCASSLGQDYGYTFGSGTRLTVV.

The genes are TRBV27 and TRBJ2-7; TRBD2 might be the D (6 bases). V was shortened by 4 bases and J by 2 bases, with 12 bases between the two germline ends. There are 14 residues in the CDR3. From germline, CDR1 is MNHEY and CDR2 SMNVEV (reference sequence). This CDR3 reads CASSSGLYAYEQYF. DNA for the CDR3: TGTGCCAGCAGTTCCGGACTATACGCCTACGAGCAGTACTTC.

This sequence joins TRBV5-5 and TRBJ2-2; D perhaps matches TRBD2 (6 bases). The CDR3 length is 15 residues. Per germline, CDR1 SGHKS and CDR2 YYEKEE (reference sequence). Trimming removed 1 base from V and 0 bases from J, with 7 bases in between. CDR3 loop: CASSLLAPNTGELFF. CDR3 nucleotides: TGTGCCAGCAGCTTGCTAGCGCCGAACACCGGGGAGCTGTTTTTT.

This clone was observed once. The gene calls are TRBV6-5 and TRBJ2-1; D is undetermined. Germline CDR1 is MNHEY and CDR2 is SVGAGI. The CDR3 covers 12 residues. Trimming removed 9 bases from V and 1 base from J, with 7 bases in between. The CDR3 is CASSRSYNEQFF. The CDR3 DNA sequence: TGTGCCAGTTCCCGTTCCTACAATGAGCAGTTCTTC.

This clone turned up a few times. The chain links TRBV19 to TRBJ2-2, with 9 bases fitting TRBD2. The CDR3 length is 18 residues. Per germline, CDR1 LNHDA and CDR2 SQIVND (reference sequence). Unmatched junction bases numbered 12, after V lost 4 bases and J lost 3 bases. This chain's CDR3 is CASSKRTSASGDTGELFF. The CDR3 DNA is TGTGCCAGTAGTAAACGGACTAGCGCGAGTGGGGACACCGGGGAGCTGTTTTTT.

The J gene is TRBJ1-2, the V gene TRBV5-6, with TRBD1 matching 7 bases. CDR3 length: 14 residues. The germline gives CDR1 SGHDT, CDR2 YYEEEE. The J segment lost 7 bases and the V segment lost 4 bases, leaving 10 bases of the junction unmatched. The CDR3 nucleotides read TGTGCCAGCAGCCCTGAACAGGGGTTAGGTGGCTACACCTTC. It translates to CASSPEQGLGGYTF.

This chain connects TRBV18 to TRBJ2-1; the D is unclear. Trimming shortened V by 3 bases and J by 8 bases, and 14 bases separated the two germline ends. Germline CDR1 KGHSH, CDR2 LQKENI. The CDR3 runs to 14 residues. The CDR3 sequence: CASSPSRVQDEQFF. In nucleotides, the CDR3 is TGTGCCAGCTCACCCTCTCGAGTGCAGGATGAGCAGTTCTTC.

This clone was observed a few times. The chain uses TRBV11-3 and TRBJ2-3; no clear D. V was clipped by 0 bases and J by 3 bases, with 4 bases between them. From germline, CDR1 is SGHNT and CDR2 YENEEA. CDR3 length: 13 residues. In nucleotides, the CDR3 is TGTGCCAGCAGCTTAGATTATACAGATACGCAGTATTTT. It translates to CASSLDYTDTQYF.

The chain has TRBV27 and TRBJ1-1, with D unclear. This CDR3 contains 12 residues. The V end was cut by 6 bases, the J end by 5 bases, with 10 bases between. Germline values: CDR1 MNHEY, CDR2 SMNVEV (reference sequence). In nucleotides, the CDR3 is TGTGCCAGCAGCCCACGAGGGACTGAAGCTTTCTTT. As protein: CASSPRGTEAFF.

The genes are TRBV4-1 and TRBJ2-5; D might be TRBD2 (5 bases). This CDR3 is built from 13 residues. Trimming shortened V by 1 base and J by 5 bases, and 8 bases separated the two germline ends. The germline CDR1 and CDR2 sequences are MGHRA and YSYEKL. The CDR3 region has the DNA TGCGCCAGCAGCCAAGCCACGGGGGAGACCCAGTACTTC. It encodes CASSQATGETQYF.

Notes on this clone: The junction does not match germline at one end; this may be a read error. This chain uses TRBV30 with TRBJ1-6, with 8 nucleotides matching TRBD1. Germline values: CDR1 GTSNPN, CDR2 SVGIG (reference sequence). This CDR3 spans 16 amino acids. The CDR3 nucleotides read TGTGCCTGGAGTGTACAGGGGGGCTCCAATAATTCACCCCTCCACTTT. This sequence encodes CAWSVQGGSNNSPLHF.

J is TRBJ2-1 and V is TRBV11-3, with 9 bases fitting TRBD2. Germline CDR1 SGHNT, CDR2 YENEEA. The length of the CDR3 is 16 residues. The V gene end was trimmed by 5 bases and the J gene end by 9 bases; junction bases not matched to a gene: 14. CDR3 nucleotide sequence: TGTGCCAGCAGCCCACCATCGTTAGGAGCGGGAGGTGAGCAGTTCTTC. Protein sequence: CASSPPSLGAGGEQFF.

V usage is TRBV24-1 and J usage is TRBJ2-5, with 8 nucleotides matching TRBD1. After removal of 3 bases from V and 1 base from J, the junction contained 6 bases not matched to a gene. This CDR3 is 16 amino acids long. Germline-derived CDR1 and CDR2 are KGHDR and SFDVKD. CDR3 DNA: TGTGCCACCAGTGATGCGGGGACAGGTCTCCAAGAGACCCAGTACTTC. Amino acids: CATSDAGTGLQETQYF.

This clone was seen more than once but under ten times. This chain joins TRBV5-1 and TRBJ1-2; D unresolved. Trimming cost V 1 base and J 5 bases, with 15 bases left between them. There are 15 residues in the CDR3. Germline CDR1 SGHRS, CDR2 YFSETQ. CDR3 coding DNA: TGCGCCAGCAGCTTGTTCGTCGGGGAGGAGTATGGCTACACCTTC. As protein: CASSLFVGEEYGYTF.

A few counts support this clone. CDR3 DNA sequence: TGTGCCAGCAGTCCCGAGATTCGGGGAAACACCATATATTTT. This gives the protein CASSPEIRGNTIYF. The chain recombines TRBV6-6 with TRBJ1-3; D not resolved. The CDR3 loop spans 14 amino acids. Trimming shortened V by 5 bases and J by 4 bases, and 12 bases separated the two germline ends. Germline V gene sequence: CDR1 MNHNY, CDR2 SVGAGI (reference sequence).

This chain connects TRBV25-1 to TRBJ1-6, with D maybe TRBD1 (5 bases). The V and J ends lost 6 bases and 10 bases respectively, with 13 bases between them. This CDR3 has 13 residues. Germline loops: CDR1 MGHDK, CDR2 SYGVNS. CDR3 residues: CASSRGLGSPLHF. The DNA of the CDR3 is TGTGCCAGCAGCCGGGGGTTGGGCTCACCCCTCCACTTT.

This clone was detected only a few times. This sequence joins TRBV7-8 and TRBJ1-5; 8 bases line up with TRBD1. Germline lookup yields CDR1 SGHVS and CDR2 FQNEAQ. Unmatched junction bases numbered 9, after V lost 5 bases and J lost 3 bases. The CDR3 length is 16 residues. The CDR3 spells CASSPGTGVDNQPQHF. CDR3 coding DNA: TGTGCCAGCAGCCCTGGGACAGGCGTGGACAATCAGCCCCAGCATTTT.

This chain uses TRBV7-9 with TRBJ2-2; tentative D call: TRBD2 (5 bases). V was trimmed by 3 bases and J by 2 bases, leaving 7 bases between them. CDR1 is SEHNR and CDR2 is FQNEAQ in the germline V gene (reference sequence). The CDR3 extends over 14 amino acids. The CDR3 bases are TGTGCCAGCAGCTTGGACTTCAACACCGGGGAGCTGTTTTTT. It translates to CASSLDFNTGELFF.

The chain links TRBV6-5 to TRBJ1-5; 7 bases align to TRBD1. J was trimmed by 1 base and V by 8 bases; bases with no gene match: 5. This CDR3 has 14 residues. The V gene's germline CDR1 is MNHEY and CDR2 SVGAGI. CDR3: CASGTQGSNQPQHF. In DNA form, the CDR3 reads TGTGCCAGCGGAACACAGGGGAGCAATCAGCCCCAGCATTTT.

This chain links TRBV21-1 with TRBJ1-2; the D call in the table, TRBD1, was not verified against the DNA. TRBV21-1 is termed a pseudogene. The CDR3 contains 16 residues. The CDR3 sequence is CASSKDPFCVPGGYTF. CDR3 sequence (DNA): TGTGCCAGCAGCAAAGATCCCTTTTGCGTCCCAGGAGGCTACACCTTC.

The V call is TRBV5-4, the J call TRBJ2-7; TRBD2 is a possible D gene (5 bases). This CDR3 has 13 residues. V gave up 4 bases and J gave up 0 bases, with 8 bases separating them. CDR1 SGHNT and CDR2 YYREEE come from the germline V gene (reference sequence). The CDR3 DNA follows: TGTGCCAGCAGCGTGGCGGGCTCCTACGAGCAGTACGTC. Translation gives CASSVAGSYEQYV.

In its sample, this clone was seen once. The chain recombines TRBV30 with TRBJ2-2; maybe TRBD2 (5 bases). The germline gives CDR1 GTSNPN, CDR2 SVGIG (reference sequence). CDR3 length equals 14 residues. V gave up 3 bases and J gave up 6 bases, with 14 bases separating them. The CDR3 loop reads CAWSWRATAGELFF. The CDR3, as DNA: TGTGCCTGGAGCTGGCGGGCCACCGCCGGGGAGCTGTTTTTT.